Below, 15 T cell receptor beta chains from the same sample are listed, as sequenced in a study of blood T cell repertoires in COVID-19. TCRdb's table, derived via immunoSEQ multiplex PCR, lists solely in-frame clones and lacks some. This table has about 140,000 clones, around 82% appearing once. Source material: peripheral blood. Source of these receptors: a woman aged 55-70 years with acute or convalescent COVID-19.

This clone was seen once. The chain joins TRBV6-6 to TRBJ2-1; 12 nucleotides match TRBD2. Germline values: CDR1 MNHNY, CDR2 SVGAGI (reference sequence). V trimming: 2 bases; J trimming: 5 bases; junction bases outside the gene matches: 4. This CDR3 contains 16 residues. The CDR3 loop is CASSYGLAGWDNEQFF. DNA of the CDR3: TGTGCCAGCAGTTACGGACTAGCGGGATGGGACAATGAGCAGTTCTTC.

V and J are TRBV28 and TRBJ1-2; tentatively, D is TRBD1 (5 bases). The CDR3 runs to 14 residues. With 5 bases removed from V and 8 bases from J, the gap between germline ends came to 18 bases. The germline CDR1 and CDR2 sequences are MDHEN and SYDVKM. For the CDR3, the DNA is TGTGCCAGCAGTCTCGCCGGGACTCTCCTGGGCTACACCTTC. It encodes CASSLAGTLLGYTF.

The chain joins TRBV29-1 to TRBJ2-7; 10 bases line up with TRBD2. Trimming removed 6 bases from V and 3 bases from J; junction bases left unmatched: 5. CDR3 size: 13 residues. Germline assignment: CDR1 SQVTM and CDR2 ANQGSEA. The CDR3 sequence is CSVPLAGSYEQYF. CDR3 nucleotides: TGCAGCGTCCCACTAGCGGGGAGCTACGAGCAGTACTTC.

J is TRBJ1-6 and V is TRBV28; tentative D call: TRBD1 (6 bases). The CDR3 contains 16 residues. Trimming cost V 2 bases and J 6 bases, with 14 bases left between them. Germline V gene data show CDR1 as MDHEN and CDR2 as SYDVKM. The CDR3 loop reads CASSLGQILSNSPLHF. The CDR3 DNA reads as TGTGCCAGCAGTTTAGGACAGATCCTATCTAATTCACCCCTCCACTTT.

The V and J genes are TRBV5-4 and TRBJ1-4, with TRBD1 matching over 8 bases. Germline V gene lookup returns CDR1 SGHNT and CDR2 YYREEE (reference sequence). The junction had 8 bases not matched to a gene; V was cut back by 0 bases and J by 7 bases. CDR3 length: 16 amino acids. The CDR3 sequence: CASSLDQGADGEKLFF. The CDR3 region has the DNA TGTGCCAGCAGCTTGGACCAGGGGGCAGACGGTGAAAAACTGTTTTTT.

This chain joins TRBV5-1 and TRBJ1-2, with 9 bases that match TRBD1. Germline CDR1 reads SGHRS; CDR2 reads YFSETQ. This CDR3 spans 15 amino acids. Trimming cost V 3 bases and J 5 bases; bases outside gene matches: 8. The DNA for the CDR3 is TGCGCCAGCAGCTCGGAGACAGGGGGAGATTATGGCTACACCTTC. Protein product: CASSSETGGDYGYTF.

V gene TRBV3-1 (or the pseudogene TRBV3-2) combines with J gene TRBJ2-1; 9 bases are a match to TRBD2. The germline V gene has CDR1 LGHDT and CDR2 YNNKEL (reference sequence). This CDR3 has 17 amino acids. V trimming: 0 bases; J trimming: 7 bases; junction bases outside the gene matches: 10. This chain's CDR3 is CASSQDRVLAGQNEQFF. The CDR3 coding sequence is TGTGCCAGCAGCCAAGATAGGGTTCTAGCGGGACAAAATGAGCAGTTCTTC.

This chain uses TRBV19 with TRBJ2-3; 14 nucleotides agree with TRBD2. The V segment lost 5 bases and the J segment 0 bases; nucleotides outside the gene matches: 4. The CDR3 spans 17 residues. Germline V lookup: CDR1 LNHDA, CDR2 SQIVND (reference sequence). CDR3 residues: CASSPRTSGGSTDTQYF. CDR3 nucleotides: TGTGCCAGTAGTCCGCGGACTAGCGGGGGGAGCACAGATACGCAGTATTTT.

This chain joins TRBV20-1 and TRBJ2-2; D perhaps matches TRBD2 (6 bases). Germline CDR1 reads DFQATT; CDR2 reads SNEGSKA (reference sequence). This CDR3 has 15 residues. The ends were cut back, 3 bases at V and 3 bases at J, with 14 bases in the middle. For the CDR3, the DNA is TGCAGTGCTAGTAGTAGACTAGATGACACCGGGGAGCTGTTTTTT. Protein: CSASSRLDDTGELFF.

The gene calls are TRBV5-4 and TRBJ2-1; tentative D call: TRBD2 (5 bases). The V and J ends lost 4 bases and 9 bases respectively, with 17 bases between them. The CDR3 sequence is 14 residues long. Germline lookup yields CDR1 SGHNT and CDR2 YYREEE (reference sequence). The DNA of the CDR3 is TGTGCCAGCAGCCTAGATAGTAGAGGAGGTGAGCAGTTCTTC. It codes for CASSLDSRGGEQFF.

The chain carries TRBV15 and TRBJ2-1; D ambiguous. Germline assignment: CDR1 LNHNV and CDR2 YYDKDF (reference sequence). The CDR3 consists of 17 residues. V was cut by 0 bases and J by 4 bases, with 16 bases left in between. This chain's CDR3 is CATSRDLADPLYNEQFF. The DNA of the CDR3 is TGTGCCACCAGCAGAGATTTAGCAGACCCCTTGTACAATGAGCAGTTCTTC.

V usage is TRBV20-1 and J usage is TRBJ2-5; 10 nucleotides agree with TRBD2. The germline V gene encodes CDR1 DFQATT and CDR2 SNEGSKA (reference sequence). V shed 3 bases, J shed 4 bases, and the junction held 14 bases outside the gene matches. CDR3 size: 17 residues. CDR3 in DNA: TGCAGTGCTAGTCAGATGGCTAGCGGGAGTGTTACAGAGACCCAGTACTTC. It translates to CSASQMASGSVTETQYF.

Concerning this clone: Other nucleotide sequences from this sample produce the same CDR3. The chain is built from TRBV12-3 or TRBV12-4 and TRBJ1-2; D not resolved. The CDR3 contains 12 residues. The ends were cut back, 6 bases at V and 4 bases at J, with 9 bases in the middle. CDR3 residues: CASSFGGYGYTF. Here the CDR3 DNA reads TGTGCCAGCAGCTTCGGCGGCTATGGCTACACCTTC.

V gene TRBV7-2 combines with J gene TRBJ2-1, with 7 bases lining up with TRBD1. The V gene's germline CDR1 is SGHTA and CDR2 FQGNSA. This CDR3 has 14 residues. After removal of 5 bases from V and 14 bases from J, the junction contained 15 bases not matched to a gene. As DNA, the CDR3 is TGTGCCAGCAGCCTCCGGGACAGTAACCTTAGGAAGTTCTTC. This sequence encodes CASSLRDSNLRKFF.

This sequence joins TRBV6-5 and TRBJ2-1; 10 nucleotides align to TRBD2. CDR1 and CDR2 (germline): MNHEY, SVGAGI. J was trimmed by 4 bases and V by 6 bases; bases with no gene match: 6. CDR3 length equals 15 residues. The CDR3 reads CASRPELAGYNEQFF. The CDR3 DNA sequence: TGTGCCAGCAGGCCCGAACTAGCGGGATACAATGAGCAGTTCTTC.